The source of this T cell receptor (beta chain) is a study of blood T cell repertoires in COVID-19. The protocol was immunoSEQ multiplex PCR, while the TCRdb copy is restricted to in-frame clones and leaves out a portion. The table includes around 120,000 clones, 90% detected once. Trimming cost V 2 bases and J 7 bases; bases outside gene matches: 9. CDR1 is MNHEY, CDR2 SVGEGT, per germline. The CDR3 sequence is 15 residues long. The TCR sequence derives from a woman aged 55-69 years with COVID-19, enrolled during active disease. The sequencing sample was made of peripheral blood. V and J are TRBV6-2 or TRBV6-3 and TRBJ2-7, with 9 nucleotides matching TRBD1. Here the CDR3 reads CASSYGDRALREQYF. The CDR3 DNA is TGTGCCAGCAGTTACGGGGACAGGGCCTTGCGGGAGCAGTACTTC.